These T cell receptor beta chains were read from a single sample in a study of shared clonotypes between healthy human individuals. Assay used: immunoSEQ multiplex PCR; TCRdb lists only in-frame clones, some missing. The table includes approximately 2.1 million clones, 85% to 95% detected once. Sequencing was performed on naive CD4+ T cells from PBMCs. The receptors shown here come from a young man in good health. Some clones in this sample may be carry-over from other donors' samples. The CDR3 runs from the conserved cysteine through the conserved F or W. The order of the fields is V gene, clone size, D gene, J gene, CDR3 DNA, CDR3 protein. D genes are given only for firm matches. Size tells how often a clone was seen (once, few, many) or the class of an expanded clone, and some rows leave it out.

>TRBV7-9|NA|NA|TRBJ1-1
TGTGCCAGCAGCAACAACAGGGTGATGAACACTGAAGCTTTCTTT
CASSNNRVMNTEAFF
>TRBV11-3|NA|NA|TRBJ2-7
TGTGCCAGCTCCCTATTTGGGGGAGATCGGGAGCAGTACTTC
CASSLFGGDREQYF
>TRBV28|NA|NA|TRBJ1-5
TGTGCCAGCAGTTTGATCAATCAGCCCCAGCATTTT
CASSLINQPQHF
>TRBV27|NA|NA|TRBJ1-5
TGTGCCAGCAGTTTGCAGGGATCCTGGGGTAGCAATCAGCCCCAGCATTTT
CASSLQGSWGSNQPQHF
>TRBV11-3|NA|TRBD2|TRBJ2-2
TGTGCCAGCAGCTTAACTAGCGGTATTCCATCCACCGGGGAGCTGTTTTTT
CASSLTSGIPSTGELFF
>TRBV4-2|NA|TRBD2|TRBJ2-1
TGTGCCAGCAGCCAAGAGGTGGGGCGGGAGGCACCCTACAATGAGCAGTTCTTC
CASSQEVGREAPYNEQFF
>TRBV29-1|NA|NA|TRBJ2-7
TGCAGCGTTGAAGAAGCGGCGCAGGGAGCCTTATACTTC
CSVEEAAQGALYF
>TRBV4-3|NA|NA|TRBJ2-7
TGCGCCAGCAGCCTAGGGGACGGACCTTTCTACGAGCAGTACTTC
CASSLGDGPFYEQYF
>TRBV27|once|TRBD2|TRBJ2-7
TGTGCCGTGGGTAGCGGGAGAATGTACAACGAGCAGTACTTC
CAVGSGRMYNEQYF
>TRBV7-7|NA|NA|TRBJ2-2
TGTGCCAGCACTAGCGAGAACACCGGGGAGCTGTTTTTT
CASTSENTGELFF
>TRBV28|NA|NA|TRBJ2-7
TGTGCCAGCAGCCGGGAAGATCATCTCTTCGAGCAGTACTTC
CASSREDHLFEQYF
>TRBV5-6|NA|NA|TRBJ1-5
TGTGCCAGCAGCTTAACAGGGTCCTCGACCCAGCATTTT
CASSLTGSSTQHF
>TRBV10-1|NA|TRBD1|TRBJ1-2
TGCGCCAGCAGTGAGTCGAAATGCGGGACAGCCCTCGGCTACACCTTC
CASSESKCGTALGYTF
>TRBV5-1|NA|NA|TRBJ1-1
TGCGCCAGCAGCCTGTTGGACGGATCCACTGAAGCTTTCTTT
CASSLLDGSTEAFF
>TRBV19|NA|NA|TRBJ2-1
TGTGCCAGTAGTTACCTAGCCGGTCTTGAGCAGTTCTTC
CASSYLAGLEQFF
>TRBV5-1|NA|TRBD2|TRBJ2-5
TGCGCCAGCAGCTTGGGGCGGGAGGTACCCCCAGAGACCCAGTACTTC
CASSLGREVPPETQYF
>TRBV5-1|NA|TRBD2|TRBJ2-6
TGCGCCAGCAGCTTGGTAGGACTAGCGGGAGCAGGAGGGGCCAACGTCCTGACTTTC
CASSLVGLAGAGGANVLTF
>TRBV7-3|NA|TRBD1|TRBJ2-1
TGTGCCAGCAGCCTAAGCGGACAGGGCTCCTACAATGAGCAGTTCTTC
CASSLSGQGSYNEQFF
>TRBV6-5|NA|NA|TRBJ2-3
TGTGCCAGCAGTTACGGCCCGGCAGATACGCAGTATTTT
CASSYGPADTQYF
>TRBV7-7|NA|NA|TRBJ1-5
TGTGCCAGCAGCCCCCAGGGGCCGCCAAATCAGCCCCAGCATTTT
CASSPQGPPNQPQHF
>TRBV19|NA|TRBD1|TRBJ2-3
TGTGCCAGTAGTAAACGACAGGGGGTCACCCGATGGGATACGCAGTATTTT
CASSKRQGVTRWDTQYF
>TRBV5-4|NA|TRBD1|TRBJ1-5
TGTGCCAGCAGCGCGGGACAGGATAGCAATCAGCCCCAGCATTTT
CASSAGQDSNQPQHF
>TRBV7-3|NA|TRBD2|TRBJ2-1
TGTGCCAGCAGCCTCAGACTAGCGGACAATGAGCAGTTCTTC
CASSLRLADNEQFF
>TRBV2|few|NA|TRBJ1-4
TGTGCCAGCAGTGGTGAAGCAATGGGTATTGGAGAAAAACTGTTTTTT
CASSGEAMGIGEKLFF
>TRBV7-2|NA|NA|TRBJ2-7
TGTGCCAGCAGCCTCCGATTTGACTGGAGCTCCTACGAGCAGTACTTC
CASSLRFDWSSYEQYF
>TRBV29-1|NA|NA|TRBJ2-3
TGCAGCGTCCGGGGCTCAGATACGCAGTATTTT
CSVRGSDTQYF
>TRBV6-6|NA|TRBD1|TRBJ2-7
TGTGCCAGCAGGGACAGGGTGCCAACGGGGCAGTACTTC
CASRDRVPTGQYF
>TRBV7-6|NA|TRBD1|TRBJ1-3
TGTGCCAGCAGCGTACTATCTGGGACAGGGGCTGGAAACACCATATATTTT
CASSVLSGTGAGNTIYF
>TRBV6-5|NA|TRBD1|TRBJ1-5
TGTGCCAGCAGTAGGGGGCCAAATCAGCCCCAGCATTTT
CASSRGPNQPQHF
>TRBV25-1|NA|NA|TRBJ1-2
TGTGCCAGCAGTGTAACAGGGTTGGAGTATGGCTACACCTTC
CASSVTGLEYGYTF
>TRBV7-3|NA|NA|TRBJ2-7
TGTGCCAGCAGCTTAACGGGATTGGCTTACGAGCAGTACTTC
CASSLTGLAYEQYF
>TRBV11-2|NA|NA|TRBJ1-5
TGTGCCAGCAGCGCCCCAGGGAATAGCAATCAGCCCCAGCATTTT
CASSAPGNSNQPQHF
>TRBV27|NA|NA|TRBJ1-5
TGTGCCAGCAGTTTTACAGGTTATCAGCCCCAGCATTTT
CASSFTGYQPQHF
>TRBV7-9|NA|NA|TRBJ1-2
TGTGCCAGCAGCTCTGGATACGGCTACACCTTC
CASSSGYGYTF
>TRBV6-1|NA|TRBD1|TRBJ2-2
TGTGCCAGCAGTGCTTCGGACAGGGCGGGGTACACCGGGGAGCTGTTTTTT
CASSASDRAGYTGELFF
>TRBV5-4|NA|NA|TRBJ1-1
TGTGCCAGCAGCCCACCCGGAATGACAGTGGGGCATGAAGCTTTCTTT
CASSPPGMTVGHEAFF
>TRBV27|once|TRBD2|TRBJ2-1
TGTGCCAGCAGTCCAGGCCGGGGACTAGCGGGAGTACGCGACAATGAGCAGTTCTTC
CASSPGRGLAGVRDNEQFF
>TRBV19|NA|TRBD1|TRBJ2-7
TGTGCCAGTAGTATAGTCCCAGACAGGGTCTACGAGCAGTACTTC
CASSIVPDRVYEQYF
>TRBV18|once|NA|TRBJ2-7
TGTGCCAGCTCACCGGACACCCTTAGTGCCTACGAGCAGTACTTC
CASSPDTLSAYEQYF
>TRBV7-9|NA|NA|TRBJ2-1
TGTGCCAGCAGCTTAGGCTCTCTTAATGAGCAGTTCTTC
CASSLGSLNEQFF
>TRBV28|NA|NA|TRBJ2-2
TGTGCCACCGAGGCCGGGGAGCTGTTTTTT
CATEAGELFF
>TRBV5-1|NA|NA|TRBJ1-5
TGCGCCAGCAGCTTGGGTATGGGGGGTATCAATCAGCCCCAGCATTTT
CASSLGMGGINQPQHF
>TRBV11-2|NA|TRBD1|TRBJ2-2
TGTGCCAGCAGCTCACAGGGGGGGGAGCTGTTTTTT
CASSSQGGELFF
>TRBV5-1|NA|NA|TRBJ1-3
TGCGCCAGCAGCTTGGCTATAGGAGGGAGAGGAAACACCATATATTTT
CASSLAIGGRGNTIYF
>TRBV29-1|NA|NA|TRBJ1-3
TGCAGCGTTTTAGGGGGGAACTCTGGAAACACCATATATTTT
CSVLGGNSGNTIYF
>TRBV11-3|NA|TRBD1|TRBJ2-2
TGTGCCAGCAGCTCACAGGGGACCACCGGGGAGCTGTTTTTT
CASSSQGTTGELFF
>TRBV6-1|NA|NA|TRBJ1-4
TGTGCCAGCAGTGTTGTGACGGTTAATGAAAAACTGTTTTTT
CASSVVTVNEKLFF
>TRBV18|NA|NA|TRBJ1-3
TGTGCCAGCTCACCCCCAAGGCAAAACTCTGGAAACACCATATATTTT
CASSPPRQNSGNTIYF
>TRBV27|NA|TRBD2|TRBJ2-3
TGTGCCAGCAGTTTAAGAGGGCTAGCGGGAGGCCAACGCACAGATACGCAGTATTTT
CASSLRGLAGGQRTDTQYF
>TRBV5-1|NA|NA|TRBJ2-3
TGCGCCAGCAGCTGGGGGGACAGCAACACAGATACGCAGTATTTT
CASSWGDSNTDTQYF